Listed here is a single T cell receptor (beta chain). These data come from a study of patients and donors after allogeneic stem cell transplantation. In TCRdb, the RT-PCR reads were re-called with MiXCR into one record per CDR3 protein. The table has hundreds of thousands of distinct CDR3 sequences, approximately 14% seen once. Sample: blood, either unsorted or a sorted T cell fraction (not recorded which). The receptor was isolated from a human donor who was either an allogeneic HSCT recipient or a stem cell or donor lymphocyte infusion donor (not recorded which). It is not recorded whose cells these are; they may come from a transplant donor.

In DNA, the CDR3 is TGTGCCAGCAGTGAAGAACTAGCGGATTACGAGCAGTACTTC. Protein sequence: CASSEELADYEQYF. The chain links TRBV6-1 to TRBJ2-7; 8 bases match TRBD2. V was clipped by 1 base and J by 4 bases; unmatched bases: 3. Germline V lookup: CDR1 MNHNS, CDR2 SASEGT. CDR3 length equals 14 residues.